The 25 T cell receptor beta chains below all came from one sample that was sequenced in a study of PD-L1 blockade in urothelial cancer. Time point described: peripheral blood 6 weeks after treatment start. The table came from immunoSEQ multiplex PCR; TCRdb's copy has only in-frame clones and leaves some out. Among approximately 25,000 clones listed, roughly 84% were seen once. Sample: PBMCs, taken around atezolizumab (anti-PD-L1) treatment. These receptors were collected from a man between 70 and 80 years old with urothelial cancer.

The J gene is TRBJ1-1, the V gene TRBV4-2; 8 bases match TRBD1. V shed 0 bases and J 4 bases; nucleotides not matched to a gene: 7. Germline V lookup: CDR1 LGHNA, CDR2 YNFKEQ. This CDR3 is built from 16 residues. For the CDR3, the DNA is TGTGCCAGCAGCCAAGAACCGACAGGGGCGAGCACTGAAGCTTTCTTT. This translates into CASSQEPTGASTEAFF.

The V gene is TRBV9, the J gene TRBJ2-5; TRBD2 agrees at 7 bases. V lost 3 bases and J lost 5; bases outside the gene matches: 4. The CDR3 is 13 residues long. Germline V lookup: CDR1 SGDLS, CDR2 YYNGEE. The CDR3 DNA is TGTGCCAGCAGCGGACTGGGGGGGGAGACCCAGTACTTC. It is translated as CASSGLGGETQYF. The full variable domain, with the rest looked up from reference TRBV9 and TRBJ2-5, is DSGVTQTPKHLITATGQRVTLRCSPRSGDLSVYWYQQSLDQGLQFLIQYYNGEERAKGNILERFSAQQFPDLHSELNLSSLELGDSALYFCASSGLGGETQYFGPGTRLLVL.

The V and J genes are TRBV2 and TRBJ1-1; weak D call: TRBD1 (6 bases). Trimming took off 7 bases at V and 5 bases at J, with 14 bases between the two ends. This CDR3 comprises 13 residues. Germline CDR1 and CDR2: SNHLY and FYNNEI. DNA for the CDR3: TGTGCCAGCATCAATCTCAGGGGAACTGAAGCTTTCTTT. Residues: CASINLRGTEAFF. Full variable domain (remainder filled in from reference TRBV2 and TRBJ1-1): EPEVTQTPSHQVTQMGQEVILRCVPISNHLYFYWYRQILGQKVEFLVSFYNNEISEKSEIFDDQFSVERPDGSNFTLKIRSTKLEDSAMYFCASINLRGTEAFFGQGTRLTVV.

The genes are TRBV29-1 and TRBJ2-1; D is uncertain. The germline V and J ends were trimmed by 7 bases and 2 bases, with 12 bases remaining between them. CDR1 and CDR2 (germline): SQVTM, ANQGSEA. The CDR3 has 13 residues. As DNA, the CDR3 is TGCAGCGCACCCAGCGAAACCTACAATGAGCAGTTCTTC. It specifies CSAPSETYNEQFF.

The count of this clone is one. The chain is built from TRBV7-8 and TRBJ2-2, with 8 positions matching TRBD2. The CDR3 runs to 15 residues. CDR1 is SGHVS and CDR2 is FQNEAQ in the germline V gene. The ends lost 5 bases at V and 6 bases at J; junction bases unmatched: 8. The CDR3 coding sequence is TGTGCCAGCAGCCGCTCGGGGGGGGCTGCCGGGGAGCTGTTTTTT. Protein: CASSRSGGAAGELFF.

The chain links TRBV4-3 to TRBJ2-2; TRBD2 aligns across 11 bases. Germline CDR1 LGHNA, CDR2 YSLEER. V shed 0 bases, J shed 4 bases, and the junction held 7 bases outside the gene matches. The CDR3 contains 18 residues. The CDR3 nucleotides read TGCGCCAGCAGCCAAGAACCTAGCGGGAGGTTGAGCACCGGGGAGCTGTTTTTT. This gives the protein CASSQEPSGRLSTGELFF.

The chain combines TRBV28 with TRBJ2-5, with 9 bases fitting TRBD2. V trimming: 5 bases; J trimming: 3 bases; junction bases outside the gene matches: 7. This CDR3 is 15 amino acids long. Germline loops: CDR1 MDHEN, CDR2 SYDVKM. The CDR3 region has the DNA TGTGCCAGCAGTGGGGGGACTAGCAGAAAAGAGACCCAGTACTTC. Its protein product is CASSGGTSRKETQYF.

The gene calls are TRBV5-4 and TRBJ2-3; no clear D gene. This CDR3 has 13 amino acids. The V gene lost 1 base and the J gene lost 2 bases, with 5 bases spanning the gap. Germline CDR1 reads SGHNT; CDR2 reads YYREEE (reference sequence). In DNA form, the CDR3 reads TGTGCCAGCAGCTTGCTACCCACAGATACGCAGTATTTT. This sequence encodes CASSLLPTDTQYF.

The chain carries TRBV15 and TRBJ1-4, with 7 bases fitting TRBD1. The CDR3 has 15 residues. The V and J ends lost 9 bases and 3 bases, in that order; junction bases with no gene match: 10. Germline CDR1 and CDR2: LNHNV and YYDKDF (reference sequence). The CDR3 is CATADRARSNEKLFF. In DNA form, the CDR3 reads TGTGCCACGGCCGACAGGGCCAGGTCTAATGAAAAACTGTTTTTT.

This clone was recorded once. V usage is TRBV28 and J usage is TRBJ2-3; unclear D gene. The CDR3 is 10 residues long. Germline CDR1 reads MDHEN; CDR2 reads SYDVKM. Trimming stripped 7 bases from V and 6 bases from J, with 5 bases between. For the CDR3, the DNA is TGTGCCAGCAAAAGCGATACGCAGTATTTT. It is translated as CASKSDTQYF.

This sequence joins TRBV11-2 and TRBJ1-1; D is perhaps TRBD1 (5 bases). This CDR3 is 13 amino acids long. V dropped 1 base and J dropped 4 bases, with 7 bases sitting between them. The germline gives CDR1 SGHAT, CDR2 FQNNGV. The CDR3 DNA is TGTGCCAGCAGCTTAGTTAGGGGCACTGAAGCTTTCTTT. It yields the protein CASSLVRGTEAFF.

CDR3 loop: CSVEDRGGTDTQYF. DNA of the CDR3: TGCAGCGTGGAGGACAGGGGCGGCACAGATACGCAGTATTTT. The chain has TRBV29-1 and TRBJ2-3; 9 positions agree with TRBD1. Germline V gives CDR1 SQVTM, CDR2 ANQGSEA. The CDR3 is made up of 14 amino acids. After removal of 6 bases from V and 1 base from J, the junction contained 5 bases not matched to a gene.

The rearrangement links TRBV4-2 to TRBJ2-5; no reliable D call. The length of the CDR3 is 14 residues. CDR1 is LGHNA and CDR2 is YNFKEQ in the germline V gene. Trimming stripped 0 bases from V and 5 bases from J, with 10 bases between. CDR3 coding DNA: TGTGCCAGCAGCCAAGATCACAGTGATGAGACCCAGTACTTC. This sequence encodes CASSQDHSDETQYF.

V usage is TRBV6-4 and J usage is TRBJ2-1, with 9 bases that match TRBD2. Germline V CDR1 and CDR2: MRHNA, SNTAGT. J gave up 8 bases and V 4 bases, and 9 bases lay outside the gene matches. The CDR3 extends over 15 amino acids. The CDR3 spells CASSVGLAGRDEQFF. For the CDR3, the DNA is TGTGCCAGCAGTGTAGGGCTAGCGGGACGAGATGAGCAGTTCTTC.

The gene calls are TRBV5-1 and TRBJ2-1; D might be TRBD2 (6 bases). Germline CDR1 SGHRS, CDR2 YFSETQ. Between the trimmed V and J ends, which lost 2 bases and 4 bases, there was a span of 10 bases. CDR3 length: 14 residues. The CDR3 region is CASSLAGQYNEQFF. For the CDR3, the DNA is TGCGCCAGCAGCTTAGCGGGCCAATACAATGAGCAGTTCTTC.

The rearrangement links TRBV5-4 to TRBJ2-5, with TRBD2 matching over 11 bases. The CDR3 runs 18 residues. Germline V gene sequence: CDR1 SGHNT, CDR2 YYREEE (reference sequence). V lost 4 bases to trimming and J lost 5 bases; unmatched junction nucleotides: 16. CDR3: CASSSPTSGAQFGETQYF. In DNA, the CDR3 is TGTGCCAGCAGCAGCCCGACTAGCGGGGCTCAATTTGGGGAGACCCAGTACTTC.

V is TRBV6-1 and J is TRBJ2-7; no firm D call. The CDR3 contains 13 residues. Germline CDR1 is MNHNS and CDR2 is SASEGT. With 7 bases removed from V and 0 bases from J, the gap between germline ends came to 10 bases. The CDR3 DNA is TGTGCCAGCATGGTGGTGAGCTCCTACGAGCAGTACTTC. It is translated as CASMVVSSYEQYF.

The CDR3 coding sequence is TGTGCCAGCAGCCCCGGGACAGGGTACTACGAGCAGTACTTC. Translated: CASSPGTGYYEQYF. The rearrangement joins TRBV7-2 to TRBJ2-7; TRBD1 aligns across 9 bases. The length of the CDR3 is 14 residues. The V gene end was trimmed by 5 bases and the J gene end by 3 bases; junction bases not matched to a gene: 5. CDR1 and CDR2 from the germline V gene are SGHTA and FQGNSA.

Here the CDR3 reads CASTLLSSTSGNYEQYF. The CDR3 DNA reads as TGTGCCAGCACCCTCTTGAGTTCGACTAGCGGGAACTACGAGCAGTACTTC. The V gene is TRBV11-2, the J gene TRBJ2-7; 11 bases are shared with TRBD2. Germline-derived CDR1 and CDR2 are SGHAT and FQNNGV. Trimming removed 7 bases from V and 3 bases from J; junction bases left unmatched: 14. The CDR3 length is 17 residues. Drawing the rest from reference TRBV11-2 and TRBJ2-7, the complete variable domain is EAGVAQSPRYKIIEKRQSVAFWCNPISGHATLYWYQQILGQGPKLLIQFQNNGVVDDSQLPKDRFSAERLKGVDSTLKIQPAKLEDSAVYLCASTLLSSTSGNYEQYFGPGTRLTVT.

This chain uses TRBV4-3 with TRBJ1-2, with unresolved D. The CDR3 has 15 residues. The ends were cut back, 0 bases at V and 7 bases at J, with 15 bases in the middle. Germline loops: CDR1 LGHNA, CDR2 YSLEER. CDR3: CASSQDISRPFGYTF. As DNA, the CDR3 is TGCGCCAGCAGCCAAGATATATCCAGGCCCTTTGGCTACACCTTC.

V gene TRBV5-5 combines with J gene TRBJ1-2, with 9 bases lining up with TRBD1. This CDR3 contains 16 residues. Looked up from germline, CDR1 is SGHKS and CDR2 is YYEKEE (reference sequence). V shed 4 bases and J 8 bases; nucleotides not matched to a gene: 15. Written as DNA, the CDR3 is TGTGCCAGCAGCCAGGGACAGGGTGTTAATCTCGTAGGCTACACCTTC. Protein product: CASSQGQGVNLVGYTF.

The chain carries TRBV27 and TRBJ2-3; tentatively, D is TRBD2 (6 bases). The CDR3 has 14 amino acids. Germline CDR1 is MNHEY and CDR2 is SMNVEV (reference sequence). Trimming shortened V by 6 bases and J by 6 bases, and 16 bases separated the two germline ends. The CDR3 DNA reads TGTGCCAGCAGAAGGGGACTGACTGGGGATACGCAGTATTTT. It codes for CASRRGLTGDTQYF.

This clone was detected only once. The gene calls are TRBV5-1 and TRBJ1-5, with TRBD1 matching over 9 bases. Germline V lookup: CDR1 SGHRS, CDR2 YFSETQ. The CDR3 has 18 residues. The trim removed 0 bases at V and 3 bases at J, leaving 10 bases unmatched. The CDR3 is CASSLGGDRVGINQPQHF. The CDR3 DNA reads TGCGCCAGCAGCTTGGGGGGGGACAGGGTTGGAATCAATCAGCCCCAGCATTTT.

The rearrangement links TRBV7-3 to TRBJ2-2, with 7 bases that match TRBD2. Germline CDR1 reads SGHTA; CDR2 reads FQGTGA. This CDR3 has 14 amino acids. The V segment lost 3 bases and the J segment 9 bases; nucleotides outside the gene matches: 7. This CDR3 is CASSLYAGDRELFF. The CDR3 nucleotides are TGTGCCAGCAGCTTGTATGCGGGAGACAGGGAGCTGTTTTTT.

The genes are TRBV28 and TRBJ2-3; possible D gene TRBD1, 5 bases. This CDR3 is built from 14 residues. Germline V CDR1 and CDR2: MDHEN, SYDVKM. V lost 2 bases and J 6 bases, leaving 12 bases between the germline ends. The CDR3 region is CASSLGLWGDTQYF. The CDR3 DNA follows: TGTGCCAGCAGTTTAGGGCTTTGGGGCGATACGCAGTATTTT. The whole variable domain, filled in from reference TRBV28 and TRBJ2-3, reads DVKVTQSSRYLVKRTGEKVFLECVQDMDHENMFWYRQDPGLGLRLIYFSYDVKMKEKGDIPEGYSVSREKKERFSLILESASTNQTSMYLCASSLGLWGDTQYFGPGTRLTVL.